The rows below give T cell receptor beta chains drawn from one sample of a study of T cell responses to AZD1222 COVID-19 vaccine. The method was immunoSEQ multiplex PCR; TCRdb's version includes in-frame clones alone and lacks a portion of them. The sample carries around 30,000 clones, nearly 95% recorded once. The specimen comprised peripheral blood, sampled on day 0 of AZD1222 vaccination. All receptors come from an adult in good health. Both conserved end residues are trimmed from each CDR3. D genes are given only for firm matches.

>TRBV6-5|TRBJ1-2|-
ASSPGGWDGYT
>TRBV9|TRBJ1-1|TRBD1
ASSNGQGAESVLNTEAF
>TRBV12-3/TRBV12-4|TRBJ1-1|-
ASRKQANTEAF
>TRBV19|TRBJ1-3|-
ASSWYPSPGNTIY
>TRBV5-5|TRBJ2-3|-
ASSLVFTGLLN
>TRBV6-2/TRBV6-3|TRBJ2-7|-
ASSSRGISPYEQY
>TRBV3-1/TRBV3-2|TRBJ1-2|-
ASSPRGGDYGYT
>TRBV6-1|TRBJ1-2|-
ASSEGGVMGYT
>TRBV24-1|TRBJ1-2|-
ATSDRKPGSSIYT
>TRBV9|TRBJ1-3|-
ASSVISGNTIY
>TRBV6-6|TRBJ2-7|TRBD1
ASSYEGQGRSYEQY
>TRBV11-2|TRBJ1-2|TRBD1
ASSSGQLIYGYT
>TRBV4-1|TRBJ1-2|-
ASSQDQGGGYT
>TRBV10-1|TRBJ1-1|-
ASSESRDGLNTEAF
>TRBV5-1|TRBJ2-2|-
ASSLVPTPGELF
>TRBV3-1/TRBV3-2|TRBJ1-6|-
ASSRSSYNSPLH
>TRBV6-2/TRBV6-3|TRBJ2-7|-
ASSYSTSAGTPSYEQY
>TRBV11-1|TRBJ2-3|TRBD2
ASSAHSGGAADTQY